This TCR beta chain is from a study of long-term antiretroviral therapy in people with HIV. immunoSEQ v3.0 was run at survey level. Data came from immunoSEQ multiplex PCR; TCRdb stores just in-frame clones and leaves some out. The sample includes around 20,000 clones, 84% of them seen just once. Trimming took 5 bases from V and 4 from J, leaving 12 bases between them. The germline CDR1 and CDR2 sequences are SGHTA and FQGNSA. The CDR3 spans 14 residues. The rearrangement joins TRBV7-2 to TRBJ2-1, with D tentatively TRBD1 (6 bases). The receptor's source is a man aged 25-40 years with HIV. Material: unsorted PBMCs, obtained less than 6 years after starting antiretroviral therapy. CDR3 nucleotide sequence: TGTGCCAGCAGCCCGGGACATGGGTACAATGAGCAGTTCTTC. Translating gives CASSPGHGYNEQFF. Filled out from reference TRBV7-2 and TRBJ2-1, the complete variable domain reads GAGVSQSPSNKVTEKGKDVELRCDPISGHTALYWYRQSLGQGLEFLIYFQGNSAPDKSGLPSDRFSAERTGGSVSTLTIQRTQQEDSAVYLCASSPGHGYNEQFFGPGTRLTVL.